Included here is one T cell receptor beta chain sequence, with context. Its cognate antigen is unknown. Sequencing was performed with immunoSEQ multiplex PCR; in TCRdb, only in-frame clones are kept and a portion is missing. Here the sample spans about 46,000 clones, 84% being singletons. This sample was taken from a study of a mutant IDH1 vaccine in newly diagnosed glioma. This sample's time point: week 47, end of study. With topical imiquimod, each dose of the vaccine consisted of 300 ug of mutant IDH1 20-mer peptide. V lost 5 bases and J 4 bases, leaving 17 bases between the germline ends. CDR3 length: 15 residues. CDR1 is MDHEN, CDR2 SYDVKM, per germline.

The material sequenced was PBMCs, taken from a glioma patient whose treatment included an IDH1 peptide vaccine. The TCR was taken from a woman younger than 45 with glioma. Some clones in this sample may be carry-over from other donors' samples. The gene calls are TRBV28 and TRBJ1-1; unclear D gene. CDR3 coding DNA: TGTGCCAGCAGTCCCTCAGGCAGCATCCGCACTGAAGCTTTCTTT. It is translated as CASSPSGSIRTEAFF.